The 17 T cell receptor beta chains reported below all come from one sample, sequenced in a study of technical replicates of blood from several donors. Assay used: immunoSEQ multiplex PCR; TCRdb lists only in-frame clones, some missing. The table has under 85,000 clones, about 92% seen once. Sequenced material: T cells isolated from PBMCs. Receptors originate from a human donor in good health.

The gene calls are TRBV4-1 and TRBJ2-3; 14 bases map to TRBD2. Unmatched junction bases numbered 6, after V lost 4 bases and J lost 0 bases. Per germline, CDR1 MGHRA and CDR2 YSYEKL. This CDR3 is 18 amino acids long. In nucleotides, the CDR3 is TGCGCCAGCAGCCCGGGACTAGCGGGGGCCACTAGCACAGATACGCAGTATTTT. Amino acid sequence: CASSPGLAGATSTDTQYF.

This chain connects TRBV27 to TRBJ2-1; D call uncertain. The CDR3 is 12 amino acids. The V end lost 8 bases, the J end lost 10 bases, and 15 bases lay between the germline ends. Germline V gives CDR1 MNHEY, CDR2 SMNVEV (reference sequence). The CDR3 loop reads CASHETEHEQFF. The CDR3, as DNA: TGTGCCAGCCACGAAACGGAGCACGAGCAGTTCTTC.

The rearrangement joins TRBV28 to TRBJ1-5; D may be TRBD1 (5 bases). From germline, CDR1 is MDHEN and CDR2 SYDVKM. The CDR3 has 15 residues. Trimming removed 5 bases at V and 3 bases at J, with 14 bases between. The CDR3 sequence: CASSTNGGANQPQHF. For the CDR3, the DNA is TGTGCCAGCAGTACAAACGGGGGAGCCAATCAGCCCCAGCATTTT.

V and J are TRBV28 and TRBJ2-7; 11 bases fit TRBD2. Germline V lookup: CDR1 MDHEN, CDR2 SYDVKM. Losses at the gene ends were 5 bases for V and 2 bases for J; bases not matched to a gene: 17. The CDR3 sequence is 19 residues long. CDR3 sequence reads: CASSLQPGLADTEPYEQYF. The CDR3 nucleotides read TGTGCCAGCAGTCTACAGCCGGGACTAGCGGATACTGAACCCTACGAGCAGTACTTC.

V gene TRBV7-2 combines with J gene TRBJ2-4, with 9 bases aligning to TRBD1. The CDR3 length is 15 residues. Germline V lookup: CDR1 SGHTA, CDR2 FQGNSA. The junction had 8 bases not matched to a gene; V was cut back by 6 bases and J by 5 bases. Written as DNA, the CDR3 is TGTGCCAGCAGTCCTACAGGGGGCTCGGAAAACATTCAGTACTTC. Translating gives CASSPTGGSENIQYF.

The genes are TRBV21-1 and TRBJ2-5; whether TRBD2, the table's D call, matches the DNA was not checked. TRBV21-1 is listed as a pseudogene. The CDR3 has 11 residues. The chain's CDR3 is CASSFPGTQYF. CDR3 DNA sequence: TGTGCCAGCAGCTTCCCCGGGACCCAGTACTTC.

This chain connects TRBV4-3 to TRBJ1-4, with D tentatively TRBD1 (5 bases). The CDR3 sequence is 14 residues long. The germline V gene encodes CDR1 LGHNA and CDR2 YSLEER. Trimming pared 0 bases from V and 7 bases from J, leaving 9 bases between. The CDR3 DNA is TGCGCCAGCAGCCAAGAAGGGGAGGGTGAAAAACTGTTTTTT. Translating it yields CASSQEGEGEKLFF.

The V and J genes are TRBV7-2 and TRBJ1-3; D is unclear. Germline-derived CDR1 and CDR2 are SGHTA and FQGNSA. Trimming took off 1 base at V and 0 bases at J, with 10 bases between the two ends. There are 16 residues in the CDR3. The CDR3 DNA follows: TGTGCCAGCAGCTTAGAACAGAGCAGCTCTGGAAACACCATATATTTT. Translated, it gives CASSLEQSSSGNTIYF.

V usage is TRBV7-2 and J usage is TRBJ2-7; D is perhaps TRBD2 (7 bases). The V and J ends lost 8 bases and 2 bases respectively, with 16 bases between them. From germline, CDR1 is SGHTA and CDR2 FQGNSA. The CDR3 is made up of 14 amino acids. CDR3 in DNA: TGTGCCAGCGCTCCTAGCGGACAGACCTACGAGCAGTACTTC. Protein: CASAPSGQTYEQYF.

The chain recombines TRBV5-6 with TRBJ2-5; D is possibly TRBD1 (5 bases). The germline gives CDR1 SGHDT, CDR2 YYEEEE. The CDR3 has 14 amino acids. The ends were cut back, 0 bases at V and 1 base at J, with 7 bases in the middle. For the CDR3, the DNA is TGTGCCAGCAGCTTGGGACAGACCCAAGAGACCCAGTACTTC. Translation: CASSLGQTQETQYF. The full variable domain, in which reference TRBV5-6 and TRBJ2-5 provide the parts outside the CDR3, is DAGVTQSPTHLIKTRGQQVTLRCSPKSGHDTVSWYQQALGQGPQFIFQYYEEEERQRGNFPDRFSGHQFPNYSSELNVNALLLGDSALYLCASSLGQTQETQYFGPGTRLLVL.

The V gene is TRBV28, the J gene TRBJ1-5, with D possibly matching TRBD1 (5 bases). CDR1 is MDHEN and CDR2 is SYDVKM in the germline V gene. Trimming took 1 base from V and 7 from J, leaving 11 bases between them. The CDR3 sequence is 14 residues long. In DNA form, the CDR3 reads TGTGCCAGCAGTTTATCTACCGGGGGACAGCCCCAGCATTTT. It yields the protein CASSLSTGGQPQHF.

The chain combines TRBV19 with TRBJ1-2, with a tentative D call TRBD1 (6 bases). The V gene's germline CDR1 is LNHDA and CDR2 SQIVND (reference sequence). This CDR3 is 15 amino acids long. The V and J ends lost 3 bases and 7 bases respectively, with 18 bases between them. Here the CDR3 reads CASSIDFQGWIGYTF. The CDR3 region has the DNA TGTGCCAGTAGTATTGATTTCCAGGGGTGGATTGGCTACACCTTC.

Here the CDR3 DNA reads TGTGCCAGCAGCGTAGCTGAGGGGAGGAGCGGCTACACCTTC. It is translated as CASSVAEGRSGYTF. The chain uses TRBV9 and TRBJ1-2; TRBD1 is a possible D gene (5 bases). Per the germline V gene, CDR1 is SGDLS and CDR2 is YYNGEE. V was cut by 0 bases and J by 8 bases, with 14 bases left in between. The CDR3 totals 14 residues.

The chain joins TRBV6-5 to TRBJ2-7; 8 bases map to TRBD2. The germline V gene encodes CDR1 MNHEY and CDR2 SVGAGI. The CDR3 is made up of 15 amino acids. V lost 2 bases and J lost 4; bases outside the gene matches: 7. The CDR3 DNA sequence: TGTGCCAGCAGTTACGATACTAGCGGTCTTTACGAGCAGTACTTC. Amino acid sequence: CASSYDTSGLYEQYF.

V usage is TRBV2 and J usage is TRBJ1-2; TRBD1 aligns across 7 bases. CDR1 and CDR2 from the germline V gene are SNHLY and FYNNEI. CDR3 length equals 11 residues. V was pared by 7 bases and J by 5 bases, with 1 base of the junction left unmatched. The CDR3 loop is CASMTGYGYTF. The CDR3 DNA reads TGTGCCAGCATGACAGGGTATGGCTACACCTTC.

The chain recombines TRBV5-6 with TRBJ2-2; TRBD2 agrees at 11 bases. J gave up 4 bases and V 4 bases, and 9 bases lay outside the gene matches. From germline, CDR1 is SGHDT and CDR2 YYEEEE. The CDR3 consists of 17 residues. CDR3 in DNA: TGTGCCAGCAGCCTCACTAGCGGGAGATCTGGCACCGGGGAGCTGTTTTTT. Encoded protein: CASSLTSGRSGTGELFF.

This clone has only a few counts. CDR3 amino acids: CASTEAGNTGELFF. The CDR3 DNA reads as TGTGCCAGCACCGAAGCGGGGAACACCGGGGAGCTGTTTTTT. This sequence joins TRBV9 and TRBJ2-2; a possible D gene is TRBD2 (6 bases). This CDR3 has 14 residues. Germline V gives CDR1 SGDLS, CDR2 YYNGEE. Trimming stripped 6 bases from V and 1 base from J, with 10 bases between.